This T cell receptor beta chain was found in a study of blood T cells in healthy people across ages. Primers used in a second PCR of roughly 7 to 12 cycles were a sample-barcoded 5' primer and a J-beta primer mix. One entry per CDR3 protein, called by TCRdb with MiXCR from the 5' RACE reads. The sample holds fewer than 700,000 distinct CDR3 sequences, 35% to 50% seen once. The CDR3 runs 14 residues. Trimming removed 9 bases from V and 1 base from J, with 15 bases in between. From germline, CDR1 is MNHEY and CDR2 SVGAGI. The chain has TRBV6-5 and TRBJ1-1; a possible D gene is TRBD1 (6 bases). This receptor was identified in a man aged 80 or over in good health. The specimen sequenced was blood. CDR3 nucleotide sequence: TGTGCCAGTTCCTATAGGGGGAGGAACACTGAAGCTTTCTTT. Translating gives CASSYRGRNTEAFF.